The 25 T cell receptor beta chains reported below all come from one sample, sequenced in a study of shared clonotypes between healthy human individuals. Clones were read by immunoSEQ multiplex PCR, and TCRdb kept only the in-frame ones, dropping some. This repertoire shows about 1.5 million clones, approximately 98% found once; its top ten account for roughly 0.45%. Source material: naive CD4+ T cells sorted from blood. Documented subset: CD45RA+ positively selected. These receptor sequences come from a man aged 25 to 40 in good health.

The chain's CDR3 is CASSVGTGSGYTF. Written as DNA, the CDR3 is TGCGCCAGCAGCGTGGGGACAGGTTCCGGCTACACCTTC. The rearrangement joins TRBV5-1 to TRBJ1-2; 8 nucleotides agree with TRBD1. Germline V gene sequence: CDR1 SGHRS, CDR2 YFSETQ. CDR3 length: 13 amino acids. The V gene end was trimmed by 4 bases and the J gene end by 8 bases; junction bases not matched to a gene: 7.

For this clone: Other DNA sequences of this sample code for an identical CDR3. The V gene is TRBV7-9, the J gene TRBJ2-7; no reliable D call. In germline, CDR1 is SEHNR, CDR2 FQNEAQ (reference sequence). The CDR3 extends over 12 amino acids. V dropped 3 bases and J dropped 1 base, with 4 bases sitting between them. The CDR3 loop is CASSFGSYEQYF. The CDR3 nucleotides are TGTGCCAGCAGCTTTGGATCCTACGAGCAGTACTTC.

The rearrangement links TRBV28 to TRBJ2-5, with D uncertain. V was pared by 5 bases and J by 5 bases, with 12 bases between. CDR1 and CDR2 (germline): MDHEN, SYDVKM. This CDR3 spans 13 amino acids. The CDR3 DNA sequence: TGTGCCAGCAGTCCAGACCCGGAGGAGACCCAGTACTTC. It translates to CASSPDPEETQYF.

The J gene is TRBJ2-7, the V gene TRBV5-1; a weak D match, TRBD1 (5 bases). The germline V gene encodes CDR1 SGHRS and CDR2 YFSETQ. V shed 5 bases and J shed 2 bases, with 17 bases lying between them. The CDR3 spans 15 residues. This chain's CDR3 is CASRDSGPTAYEQYF. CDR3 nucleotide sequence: TGCGCCAGCAGAGATTCCGGGCCGACAGCCTACGAGCAGTACTTC.

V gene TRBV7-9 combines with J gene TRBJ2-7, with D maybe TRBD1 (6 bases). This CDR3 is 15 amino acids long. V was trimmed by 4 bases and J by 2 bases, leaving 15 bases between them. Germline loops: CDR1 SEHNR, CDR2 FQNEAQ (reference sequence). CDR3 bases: TGTGCCAGCAGCTCCGGACAGCCCGAGGCCTACGAGCAGTACTTC. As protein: CASSSGQPEAYEQYF.

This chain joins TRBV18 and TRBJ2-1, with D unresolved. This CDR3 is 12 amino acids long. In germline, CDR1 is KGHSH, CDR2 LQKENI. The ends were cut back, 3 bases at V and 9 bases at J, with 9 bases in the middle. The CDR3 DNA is TGTGCCAGCTCACCGAGCTTGGGTGAGCAGTTCTTC. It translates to CASSPSLGEQFF.

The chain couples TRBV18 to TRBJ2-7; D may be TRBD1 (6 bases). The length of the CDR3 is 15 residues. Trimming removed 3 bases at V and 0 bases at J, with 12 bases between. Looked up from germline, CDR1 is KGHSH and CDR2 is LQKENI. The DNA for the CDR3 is TGTGCCAGCTCACCCTTTACAGGGAGCTCCTACGAGCAGTACTTC. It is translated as CASSPFTGSSYEQYF.

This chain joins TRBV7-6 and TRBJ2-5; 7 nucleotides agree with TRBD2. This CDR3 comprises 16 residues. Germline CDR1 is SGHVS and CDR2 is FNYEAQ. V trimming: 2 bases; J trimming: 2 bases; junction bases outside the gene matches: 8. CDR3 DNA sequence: TGTGCCAGCAGCTTATCCCAGCGGGATATGCAAGAGACCCAGTACTTC. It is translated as CASSLSQRDMQETQYF.

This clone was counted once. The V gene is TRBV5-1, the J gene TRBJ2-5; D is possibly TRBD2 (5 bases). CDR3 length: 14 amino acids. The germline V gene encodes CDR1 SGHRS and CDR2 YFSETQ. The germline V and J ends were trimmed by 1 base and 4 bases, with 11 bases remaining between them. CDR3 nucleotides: TGCGCCAGCAGCTTGTCGGGGTACGGAGAGACCCAGTACTTC. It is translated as CASSLSGYGETQYF.

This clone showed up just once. The CDR3 spells CASSFMGGPGNTIYF. CDR3 nucleotide sequence: TGTGCCAGCAGTTTTATGGGGGGACCTGGAAACACCATATATTTT. The V and J genes are TRBV28 and TRBJ1-3; tentatively, D is TRBD1 (5 bases). CDR3 length: 15 residues. From germline, CDR1 is MDHEN and CDR2 SYDVKM. Trimming left V 3 bases short and J 2 bases short, with 11 bases between.

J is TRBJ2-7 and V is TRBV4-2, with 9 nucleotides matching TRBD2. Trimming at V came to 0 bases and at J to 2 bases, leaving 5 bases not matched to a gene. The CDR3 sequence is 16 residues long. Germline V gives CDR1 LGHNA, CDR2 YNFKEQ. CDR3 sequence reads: CASSQDAGGTPYEQYF. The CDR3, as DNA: TGTGCCAGCAGCCAAGATGCGGGAGGGACTCCCTACGAGCAGTACTTC.

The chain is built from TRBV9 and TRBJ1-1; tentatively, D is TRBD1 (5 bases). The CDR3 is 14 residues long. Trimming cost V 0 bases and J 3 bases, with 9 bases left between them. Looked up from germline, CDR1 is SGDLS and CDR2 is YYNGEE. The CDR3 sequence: CASSVDGGDTEAFF. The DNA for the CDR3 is TGTGCCAGCAGCGTAGACGGGGGGGACACTGAAGCTTTCTTT.

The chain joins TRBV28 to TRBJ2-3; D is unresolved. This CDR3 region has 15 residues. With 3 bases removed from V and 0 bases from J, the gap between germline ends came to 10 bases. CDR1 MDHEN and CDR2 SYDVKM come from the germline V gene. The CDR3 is CASSFMAESTDTQYF. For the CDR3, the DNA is TGTGCCAGCAGTTTCATGGCAGAGAGCACAGATACGCAGTATTTT.

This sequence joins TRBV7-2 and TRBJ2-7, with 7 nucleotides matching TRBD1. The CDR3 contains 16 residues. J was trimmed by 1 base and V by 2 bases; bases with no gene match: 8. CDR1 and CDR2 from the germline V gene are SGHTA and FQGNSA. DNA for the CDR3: TGTGCCAGCAGCTTAAGGGGGCTGACTCTTTCCTACGAGCAGTACTTC. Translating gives CASSLRGLTLSYEQYF.

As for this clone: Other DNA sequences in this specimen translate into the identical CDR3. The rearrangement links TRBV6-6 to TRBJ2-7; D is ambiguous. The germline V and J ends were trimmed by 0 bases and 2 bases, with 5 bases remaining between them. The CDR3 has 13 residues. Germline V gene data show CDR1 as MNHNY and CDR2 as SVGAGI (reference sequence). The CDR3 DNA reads TGTGCCAGCAGTTACTCCGGCGCCTACGAGCAGTACTTC. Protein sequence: CASSYSGAYEQYF.

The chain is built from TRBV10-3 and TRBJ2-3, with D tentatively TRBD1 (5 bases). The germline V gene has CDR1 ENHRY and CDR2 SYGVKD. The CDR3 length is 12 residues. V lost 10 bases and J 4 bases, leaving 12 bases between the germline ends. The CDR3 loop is CATQGLADTQYF. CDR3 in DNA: TGTGCCACGCAGGGTCTCGCAGATACGCAGTATTTT.

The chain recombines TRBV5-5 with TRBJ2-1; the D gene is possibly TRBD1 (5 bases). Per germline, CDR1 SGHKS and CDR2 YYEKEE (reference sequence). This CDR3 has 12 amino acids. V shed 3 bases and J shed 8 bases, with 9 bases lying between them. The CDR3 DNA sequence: TGTGCCAGCAGCTCGACAGTAGATGAGCAGTTCTTC. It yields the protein CASSSTVDEQFF.

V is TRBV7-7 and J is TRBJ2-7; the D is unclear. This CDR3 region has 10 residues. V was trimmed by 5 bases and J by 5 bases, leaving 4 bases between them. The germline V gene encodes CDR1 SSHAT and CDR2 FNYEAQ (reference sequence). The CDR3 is CASSGDEQYF. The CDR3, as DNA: TGTGCCAGCAGCGGTGACGAGCAGTACTTC. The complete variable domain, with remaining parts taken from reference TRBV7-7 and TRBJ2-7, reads GAGVSQSPRYKVTKRGQDVTLRCDPISSHATLYWYQQALGQGPEFLTYFNYEAQPDKSGLPSDRFSAERPEGSISTLTIQRTEQRDSAMYRCASSGDEQYFGPGTRLTVT.

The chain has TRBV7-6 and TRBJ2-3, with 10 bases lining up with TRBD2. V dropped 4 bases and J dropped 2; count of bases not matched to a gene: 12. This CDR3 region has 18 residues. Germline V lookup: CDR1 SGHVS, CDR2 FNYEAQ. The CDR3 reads CASSYPHGLAGDTDTQYF. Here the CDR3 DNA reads TGTGCCAGCAGCTACCCTCACGGGCTAGCGGGAGACACAGATACGCAGTATTTT.

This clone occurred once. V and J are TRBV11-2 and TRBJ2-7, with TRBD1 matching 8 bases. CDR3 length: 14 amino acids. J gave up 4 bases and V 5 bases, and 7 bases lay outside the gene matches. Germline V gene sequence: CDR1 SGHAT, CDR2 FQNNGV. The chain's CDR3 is CASSRGQVPYEQYF. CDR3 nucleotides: TGTGCCAGCAGCAGGGGACAGGTTCCTTACGAGCAGTACTTC.

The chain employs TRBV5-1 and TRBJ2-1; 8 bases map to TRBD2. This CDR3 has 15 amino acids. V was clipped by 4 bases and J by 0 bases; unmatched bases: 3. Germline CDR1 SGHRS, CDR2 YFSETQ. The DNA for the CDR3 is TGCGCCAGCAGCGCGGGACTAGTCTCCTACAATGAGCAGTTCTTC. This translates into CASSAGLVSYNEQFF.

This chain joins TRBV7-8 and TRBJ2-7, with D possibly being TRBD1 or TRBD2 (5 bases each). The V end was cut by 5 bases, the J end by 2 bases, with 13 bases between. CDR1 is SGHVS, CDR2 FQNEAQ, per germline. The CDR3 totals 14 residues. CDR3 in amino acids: CASSARDGPYEQYF. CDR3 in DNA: TGTGCCAGCAGCGCCCGGGACGGACCCTACGAGCAGTACTTC.

As DNA, the CDR3 is TGTGCCAGCAGCTTAGCAGCGGGAACCGCTCGGTACGAGCAGTACTTC. This sequence encodes CASSLAAGTARYEQYF. The chain carries TRBV7-8 and TRBJ2-7; 7 bases map to TRBD2. Germline assignment: CDR1 SGHVS and CDR2 FQNEAQ. V lost 0 bases and J lost 4; bases outside the gene matches: 9. The CDR3 is 16 residues long.

CDR3 loop: CASSFAGDRRYEQYF. The CDR3 coding sequence is TGTGCCAGCAGCTTTGCCGGGGACAGGAGATACGAGCAGTACTTC. V usage is TRBV7-9 and J usage is TRBJ2-7; the match to TRBD1 covers 8 bases. V was clipped by 3 bases and J by 4 bases; unmatched bases: 8. Germline loops: CDR1 SEHNR, CDR2 FQNEAQ (reference sequence). The CDR3 consists of 15 residues.

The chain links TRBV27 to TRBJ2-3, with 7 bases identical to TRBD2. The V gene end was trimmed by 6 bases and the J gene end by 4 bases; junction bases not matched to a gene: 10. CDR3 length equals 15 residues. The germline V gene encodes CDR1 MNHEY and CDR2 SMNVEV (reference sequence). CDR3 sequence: CASRLVGGSPDTQYF. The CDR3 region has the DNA TGTGCCAGCAGGTTGGTCGGCGGGAGTCCAGATACGCAGTATTTT.